This T cell receptor (beta chain) was found in a study of blood T cell repertoires in COVID-19 (dated by TCRdb to the early 2020s). For context, the study as a whole: The collaborator samples originated in the United States, Italy and Spain and spanned the acute and convalescent phases of COVID-19. The prospective study material was composed of cDNA or gDNA derived from T cells, B-cell-depleted T cells, or PBMCs. Subjects who had been exposed to COVID-19, were actively infected with it, or had recovered from it provided the deeply sampled blood TCRbeta repertoires that made up the dataset. The repertoires were made available in a free public database intended to serve as a resource for research on the immune response to SARS-CoV-2. The samples were drawn from the first 160 participants of the ongoing ImmuneRACE study and from more than 1,000 subjects provided by 6 global collaborators. The sample metadata nearly always contained a de-identified subject ID, COVID-19 status, age in years and sex. Where available, HLA class I and class II types were obtained from metadata supplied by the sample provider rather than from assay-based typing.

Overall results and qualifications from the work: Clinical and demographic metadata were provided uncurated, with the amount varying by source and participant.

The germline V gene sets CDR1 to MGHRA and CDR2 to YSYEKL. V loses 0 bases at its end and J loses 2 bases; junction bases beyond the gene matches: 3. The CDR3 starts with the cysteine, ends with the phenylalanine, and has 16 residues. This entry keeps only the CDR3 DNA: 48 bases, framed from base 1. TCRbeta CDR3 regions were amplified from genomic DNA by means of the immunoSEQ Assay, a bias-controlled multiplex PCR. In the paper's pipeline: The number of nucleated cells in each sample was estimated by amplification of reference gene primers within the assay. To quantify the absolute abundance of each unique TCRbeta CDR3 rearrangement, sequence reads were collapsed and filtered. For each sample, productive Simpson clonality was calculated by taking the square root of Simpson's diversity index across productive rearrangements. TCRdb stores this immuneACCESS table with in-frame sequences only. Part of the clones is absent; in the studies checked, under half of the shortfall reflects unresolved V genes, and no reason is known for the rest. D and trimming were read from the DNA, whereas the V and J calls and clone size are those reported in that table. The sample table contains some 290,000 clones; only one count was recorded for roughly nine tenths of them. The ten largest account for about 12% of the sample.

A note on this clone: The antigen it recognizes is unknown. No base qualities exist here, and no much larger clone lies one base off it.

At one collaborating source in Seattle, patients were enrolled during active infection and were followed longitudinally through the course of disease. The collaborating institutions used their own protocols to collect whole blood in K2EDTA tubes. For TCRbeta analysis, collaborators shipped samples as frozen whole blood, isolated PBMCs, or DNA extracted from either of those sample types. This receptor was taken from a woman aged 25 to 39 with COVID-19, enrolled during active disease. The chain is made from TRBV4-1 and TRBJ2-4; 8 bases in between match TRBD2. The sample was peripheral blood. The CDR3 protein is CASSQDRGGTKNIQYF. The nucleotide sequence is TGCGCCAGCAGCCAAGATCGGGGGGGTACCAAAAACATTCAGTACTTC.